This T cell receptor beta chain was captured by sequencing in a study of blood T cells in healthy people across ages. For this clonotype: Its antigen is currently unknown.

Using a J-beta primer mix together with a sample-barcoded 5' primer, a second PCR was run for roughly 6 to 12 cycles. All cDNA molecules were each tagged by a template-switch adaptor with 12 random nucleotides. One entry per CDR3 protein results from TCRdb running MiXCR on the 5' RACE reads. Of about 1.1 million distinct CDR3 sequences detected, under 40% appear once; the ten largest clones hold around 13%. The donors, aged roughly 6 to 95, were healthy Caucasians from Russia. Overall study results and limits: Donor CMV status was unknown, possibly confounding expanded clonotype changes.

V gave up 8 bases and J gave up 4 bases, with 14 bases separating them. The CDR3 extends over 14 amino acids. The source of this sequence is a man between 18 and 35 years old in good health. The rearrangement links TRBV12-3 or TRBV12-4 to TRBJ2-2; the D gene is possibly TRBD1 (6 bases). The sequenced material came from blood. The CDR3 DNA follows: TGTGCCAGCGAGGGGGTTAGAGGCACCGGGGAGCTGTTTTTT. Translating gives CASEGVRGTGELFF.